Detailed here is one TCR beta chain. The record originates from a study of blood T cell repertoires in COVID-19. Overall study: The origin of the acute and convalescent COVID-19 samples was the United States, Italy and Spain.

Data came from immunoSEQ multiplex PCR; TCRdb stores just in-frame clones and leaves some out. The sample has about 330,000 clones; 70% to 90% are singletons. The CDR3 extends over 15 amino acids. Germline V gives CDR1 LGHNA, CDR2 YNFKEQ. V was pared by 0 bases and J by 4 bases, with 10 bases between. Everyone who took part was roughly 18 to 89 years old, and they came from about 23 US areas. Donors of Cohort 3 who recovered were those that had two negative PCRs, clearance, or symptom resolution. Source material: PBMCs or T cells enriched from blood (not recorded which). The receptor was isolated from a woman in her twenties or thirties who had recovered from COVID-19. The chain has TRBV4-2 and TRBJ1-3; perhaps TRBD1 as D (5 bases). Written as DNA, the CDR3 is TGTGCCAGCAGCCAAGATGGAGGGGTAGGAAACACCATATATTTT. Its protein product is CASSQDGGVGNTIYF.